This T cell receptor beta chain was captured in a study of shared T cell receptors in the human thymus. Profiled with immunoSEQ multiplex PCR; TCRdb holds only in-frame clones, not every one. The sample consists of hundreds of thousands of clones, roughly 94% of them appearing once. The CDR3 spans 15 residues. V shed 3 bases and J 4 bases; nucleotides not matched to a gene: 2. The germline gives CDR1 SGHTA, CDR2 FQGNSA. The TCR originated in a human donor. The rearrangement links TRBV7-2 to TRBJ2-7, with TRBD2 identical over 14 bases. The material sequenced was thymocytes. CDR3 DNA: TGTGCCAGCAGCTTTGGGACTAGCGGGGGATACGAGCAGTACTTC. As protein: CASSFGTSGGYEQYF.